The present T cell receptor (beta chain) was sequenced within a study of OX40 agonist ivuxolimab in advanced cancers. Data came from immunoSEQ multiplex PCR; TCRdb stores just in-frame clones and leaves some out. The sample consists of 48,000 or so clones, around nine tenths of them appearing once. Germline CDR1 and CDR2: SGHNT and YYREEE (reference sequence). This CDR3 is 14 amino acids long. With 0 bases clipped from V and 4 bases from J, the junction kept 4 bases outside the gene matches. The input for sequencing was CD4+ or CD8+ T cells sorted from blood, taken in a trial of the OX40 agonist ivuxolimab. The gene calls are TRBV5-4 and TRBJ2-7, with 7 bases aligning to TRBD1. The TCR sequence derives from an adult with an advanced solid tumor such as melanoma, head and neck, liver or kidney cancer. In nucleotides, the CDR3 is TGTGCCAGCAGCTTGGACAGGGGAGTTTACGAGCAGTACTTC. Translated: CASSLDRGVYEQYF.